This entry lists 10 T cell receptor beta chains sequenced from one sample in a study of technical replicates of blood from a few donors. The repertoire was sequenced with immunoSEQ multiplex PCR; TCRdb's copy has only in-frame clones and lacks some. The sample records about 61,000 clones, roughly 97% being singletons. The sample consisted of T cells isolated from PBMCs. The receptors here all came from a human donor in good health.

The chain combines TRBV11-2 with TRBJ2-4; 10 nucleotides line up with TRBD1. This CDR3 spans 13 amino acids. V lost 3 bases and J lost 9; bases outside the gene matches: 2. Germline V gene data show CDR1 as SGHAT and CDR2 as FQNNGV. CDR3 DNA sequence: TGTGCCAGCAGCTTGACAGGGGGCCGCATTCAGTACTTC. It specifies CASSLTGGRIQYF.

This chain connects TRBV30 to TRBJ1-5, with TRBD1 matching 8 bases. Looked up from germline, CDR1 is GTSNPN and CDR2 is SVGIG (reference sequence). The CDR3 consists of 16 residues. V gave up 1 base and J gave up 2 bases; unmatched junction bases: 7. Written as DNA, the CDR3 is TGTGCCTGGAGTGGGAGGATGACAGGGGGCAATCAGCCCCAGCATTTT. Its protein is CAWSGRMTGGNQPQHF.

The rearrangement links TRBV15 to TRBJ2-5, with D maybe TRBD2 (6 bases). The CDR3 is 15 residues long. CDR1 LNHNV and CDR2 YYDKDF come from the germline V gene (reference sequence). The V gene lost 1 base and the J gene lost 5 bases, with 14 bases spanning the gap. Written as DNA, the CDR3 is TGTGCCACCAGCAGAGTGGGGACTCCCTCGGAGACCCAGTACTTC. Encoded protein: CATSRVGTPSETQYF.

The chain links TRBV9 to TRBJ2-3; D perhaps matches TRBD2 (5 bases). CDR1 and CDR2 (germline): SGDLS, YYNGEE. The CDR3 contains 14 residues. Trimming removed 0 bases at V and 6 bases at J, with 11 bases between. Here the CDR3 reads CASSVVFSGDTQYF. The CDR3 DNA follows: TGTGCCAGCAGCGTAGTTTTTTCGGGGGATACGCAGTATTTT. Drawing the rest from reference TRBV9 and TRBJ2-3, the complete variable domain is DSGVTQTPKHLITATGQRVTLRCSPRSGDLSVYWYQQSLDQGLQFLIQYYNGEERAKGNILERFSAQQFPDLHSELNLSSLELGDSALYFCASSVVFSGDTQYFGPGTRLTVL.

This sequence joins TRBV5-1 and TRBJ1-1; D possibly corresponds to TRBD1 (6 bases). CDR1 and CDR2 (germline): SGHRS, YFSETQ. This CDR3 is 12 amino acids long. V gave up 1 base and J gave up 8 bases, with 9 bases separating them. The CDR3 nucleotides are TGCGCCAGCAGCTTGCAGGGGAGCGAAGCTTTCTTT. As protein: CASSLQGSEAFF.

The CDR3 nucleotides are TGTGCCAGCAATAGCGGGGCCTCCCAAGAGACCCAGTACTTC. Translation gives CASNSGASQETQYF. The chain uses TRBV6-1 and TRBJ2-5; 8 nucleotides match TRBD2. The CDR3 extends over 14 amino acids. The trim removed 7 bases at V and 1 base at J, leaving 5 bases unmatched. Germline CDR1 and CDR2: MNHNS and SASEGT.

V usage is TRBV7-2 and J usage is TRBJ2-7, with 10 bases lining up with TRBD1. This CDR3 contains 14 residues. V was clipped by 5 bases and J by 6 bases; unmatched bases: 7. CDR1 is SGHTA, CDR2 FQGNSA, per germline. The CDR3 region is CASSRDRGLFEQYF. The CDR3 coding sequence is TGTGCCAGCAGCCGAGACAGGGGGCTCTTCGAGCAGTACTTC.

The V and J genes are TRBV11-3 and TRBJ2-3; TRBD2 matches at 16 bases. The CDR3 totals 19 residues. Per germline, CDR1 SGHNT and CDR2 YENEEA. The J segment lost 2 bases and the V segment lost 5 bases, leaving 10 bases of the junction unmatched. The DNA for the CDR3 is TGTGCCAGCAGCCACCCCGGGACTAGCGGGGGGGAGTACACAGATACGCAGTATTTT. Protein: CASSHPGTSGGEYTDTQYF.

The V gene is TRBV7-9, the J gene TRBJ2-5; 7 bases fit TRBD1. This CDR3 spans 15 amino acids. Germline V gene lookup returns CDR1 SEHNR and CDR2 FQNEAQ (reference sequence). Unmatched junction bases numbered 12, after V lost 5 bases and J lost 6 bases. Here the CDR3 reads CASSEPGTADKTQYF. The CDR3 DNA is TGTGCCAGCAGCGAACCTGGGACAGCAGATAAGACCCAGTACTTC.

The chain carries TRBV7-9 and TRBJ1-1; 8 bases match TRBD1. The CDR3 totals 15 residues. Germline V gene data show CDR1 as SEHNR and CDR2 as FQNEAQ (reference sequence). V lost 1 base to trimming and J lost 1 base; unmatched junction nucleotides: 2. The CDR3 DNA reads as TGTGCCAGCAGCTTAGTTGGGACAGGGAACACTGAAGCTTTCTTT. It specifies CASSLVGTGNTEAFF.